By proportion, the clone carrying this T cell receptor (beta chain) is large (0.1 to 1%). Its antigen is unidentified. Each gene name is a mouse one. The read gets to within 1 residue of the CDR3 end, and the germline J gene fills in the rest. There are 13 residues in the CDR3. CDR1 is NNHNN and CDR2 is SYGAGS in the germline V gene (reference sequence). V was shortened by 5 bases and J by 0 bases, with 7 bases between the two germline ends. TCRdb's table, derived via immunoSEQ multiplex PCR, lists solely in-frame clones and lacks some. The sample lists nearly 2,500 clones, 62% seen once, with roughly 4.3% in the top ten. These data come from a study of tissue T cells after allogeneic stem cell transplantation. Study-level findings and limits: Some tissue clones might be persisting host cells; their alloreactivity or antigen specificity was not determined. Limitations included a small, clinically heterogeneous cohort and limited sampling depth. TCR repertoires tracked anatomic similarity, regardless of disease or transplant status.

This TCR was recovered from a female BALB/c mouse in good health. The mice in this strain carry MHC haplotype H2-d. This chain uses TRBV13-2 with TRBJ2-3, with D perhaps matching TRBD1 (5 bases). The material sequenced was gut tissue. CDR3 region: CASGTASAETLYF. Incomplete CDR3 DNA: TGTGCCAGCGGGACAGCCAGTGCAGAAACGCTGTAT.